Reported below is one T cell receptor (beta chain). There are many counts of this clonotype. Its antigen is not yet known. One base away there is no much larger clone; base qualities are not given. Hyperthyroidism patients were aged 18 to 65 years and newly diagnosed, with disease duration of less than 2 months. Any patient with an uncontrolled infection, another autoimmune disease, pregnancy or lactation was excluded. Diagnoses were based on clinical symptoms, serum thyroxine and TRAb, thyroid ultrasound and orbital computed tomography. Blood from progressor patients was collected at the time of first diagnosis with hyperthyroidism, before any ophthalmopathy symptoms had appeared. Ficoll-Paque density gradient centrifugation was used to isolate PBMCs from 8.5 to 10 ml of fresh peripheral blood. Progressor patients were first diagnosed with Graves' hyperthyroidism and then developed ophthalmopathy during follow-up. Total RNA was extracted with Trizol reagent, and quality was checked on an Agilent 2100 Bioanalyzer.

These data come from a study of T cells in Graves' hyperthyroidism and ophthalmopathy (dated by TCRdb to between 2018 and 2020). For the study in its entirety: Peripheral blood samples were taken at initial diagnosis, before any treatment was given. Prospective prediction of ophthalmopathy was tested in an independent validation cohort of fewer than 20 hyperthyroidism patients and some 17 patients who later progressed to ophthalmopathy. The paper reports TCR Vbeta CDR3 sequencing of roughly 140 peripheral blood samples: around 45 ophthalmopathy, approximately 74 hyperthyroidism and around 17 progressor patients. Following sampling, methimazole starting at 30 mg daily was given to hyperthyroidism patients, and high-dose intravenous methylprednisolone was given to ophthalmopathy patients. The 85 to 100 discovery patients were randomly split 7:3 into training and test sets. In addition, the study compared T-cell repertoires in thyroid tissue and in blood from roughly six Graves' hyperthyroidism patients. To identify distinguishing TCR V-J signatures, a discovery cohort of around 100 patients was used, comprising 43 with Graves' ophthalmopathy and approximately 57 with stable Graves' hyperthyroidism. Results and caveats for the whole study, not just this receptor: In validation, the model predicted progression to ophthalmopathy a median of approximately 6.3 months before onset, with roughly 70% sensitivity and roughly 79% specificity. In cross-validation, a model built on a 13 V-J signature told ophthalmopathy apart from stable hyperthyroidism with 85% to 90% sensitivity and roughly 81% specificity, and in testing the same model reached 80%/75%. Most expanded thyroid clonotypes (frequency above 0.001) were also found in blood, which suggests that blood repertoires may mirror thyroid immune responses. No statistical method was used to set the sample size in advance, and investigators knew the group allocation.

The TCR beta CDR3 regions were amplified from the RNA transcripts. A first-round RT-PCR of the TCR CDR3 used the HTBI primer set with the Qiagen OneStep RT-PCR kit. The libraries were constructed in a second round of multiplex PCR and then size-selected and purified. Paired-end sequencing of the libraries was performed with 100 bp reads on an Illumina HiSeq2000. In the authors' own workflow: SOAPnuke was used to process the raw data, with reads discarded if the reads contained adapters or uncalled bases, had a mean Phred below 15, or lacked an exact constant-primer or identifier match. COPE v1.2.5 was used to merge high-quality paired reads, and clonotypes were defined as unique nucleotide sequences. MiTCR v1.1 was used to align clonotypes to the IMGT TRBV, TRBD and TRBJ reference segments. The analysis was restricted to V-J combinations with a frequency above 0.0001, which together covered just over 98% of the repertoires. A TCS score was defined as the ratio of F50 (clonal expansion) to E x V (chaos), with BLOSUM62-based TCRdist applied between CDR3 peptides within each V-J. Welch's t-statistics and random forest reduced roughly 530 V-J features to 13, which were used in a naive Bayes classifier (R e1071). The public sequencing data were trimmed at Q25 with fastp and processed into clonotypes with MiXCR by TCRdb, which kept only in-frame beta chains. A single entry per CDR3 protein holds the most common genes and DNA from its merged rows. None of the V and J calls come from the authors' own analysis; TCRdb made them. In all, the sample holds hundreds of thousands of distinct CDR3 sequences, and around a quarter of those were seen once. The ten largest clonotypes hold around 28% of the sample.

This clonotype was obtained from a man in his forties with Graves' hyperthyroidism that later progressed to Graves' ophthalmopathy. The source material was blood.

In nucleotides, the sequence is TGTGCCAGCAGTTACGGGGGGATTTACGAGCAGTACTTC. Translation gives CASSYGGIYEQYF. The chain is assembled from TRBV6-5 and TRBJ2-7; TRBD2 might be the D gene, on 6 matching bases. CDR1 and CDR2 are read off the germline V gene as MNHEY and SVGAGI. Trimming costs V 2 bases and J 4 bases, and their ends lie 9 bases apart. From cysteine to phenylalanine, the CDR3 is 13 amino acids long. Only the CDR3 part of the read is kept: 39 bases, read in frame from the first base.